The 13 T cell receptor beta chains reported below all come from one sample, sequenced in a study of blood T cell repertoires in COVID-19. TCRdb's copy holds only in-frame clones and misses some; the assay was immunoSEQ multiplex PCR. The data contain 150,000 to 200,000 clones, around 85% of them singletons. The source material was peripheral blood. The origin of the receptors is a woman aged 55-70 years with acute or convalescent COVID-19.

Only a few counts were recorded for this clone. The chain links TRBV9 to TRBJ1-3; tentative D call: TRBD1 (5 bases). Germline V lookup: CDR1 SGDLS, CDR2 YYNGEE. This CDR3 has 16 residues. Trimming stripped 0 bases from V and 0 bases from J, with 10 bases between. This chain's CDR3 is CASSVAGVGSGNTIYF. The CDR3 DNA reads TGTGCCAGCAGCGTAGCGGGGGTGGGCTCTGGAAACACCATATATTTT. The variable domain in full, with the rest retrieved from reference TRBV9 and TRBJ1-3, is DSGVTQTPKHLITATGQRVTLRCSPRSGDLSVYWYQQSLDQGLQFLIQYYNGEERAKGNILERFSAQQFPDLHSELNLSSLELGDSALYFCASSVAGVGSGNTIYFGEGSWLTVV.

This chain connects TRBV6-5 to TRBJ2-3; tentative D call: TRBD2 (5 bases). Germline-derived CDR1 and CDR2 are MNHEY and SVGAGI. V shed 0 bases and J shed 0 bases, with 10 bases lying between them. The CDR3 is 16 residues long. The CDR3 spells CASSYSPPGSTDTQYF. The CDR3 nucleotides are TGTGCCAGCAGTTACTCGCCCCCGGGAAGCACAGATACGCAGTATTTT.

The chain recombines TRBV24-1 with TRBJ2-7, with D unclear. The CDR3 covers 14 residues. Germline assignment: CDR1 KGHDR and CDR2 SFDVKD. With 4 bases removed from V and 2 bases from J, the gap between germline ends came to 11 bases. The CDR3 sequence is CATSDPMAPYEQYF. The CDR3 DNA reads TGTGCCACCAGTGACCCGATGGCCCCCTACGAGCAGTACTTC.

In this sample, this clone turned up once. The chain is built from TRBV6-1 and TRBJ1-6; D is unclear. The germline V gene encodes CDR1 MNHNS and CDR2 SASEGT. V was cut by 2 bases and J by 7 bases, with 15 bases left in between. The CDR3 is 16 amino acids. The CDR3 coding sequence is TGTGCCAGCAGTGAATTTGGTATGAGGGTGAATTCACCCCTCCACTTT. This encodes CASSEFGMRVNSPLHF.

V gene TRBV2 combines with J gene TRBJ2-5; D call uncertain. The V end was cut by 6 bases, the J end by 3 bases, with 8 bases between. Germline V lookup: CDR1 SNHLY, CDR2 FYNNEI. CDR3 length equals 12 residues. CDR3 DNA sequence: TGTGCCAGCAGCTTTAGTGAAGAGACCCAGTACTTC. Translated: CASSFSEETQYF.

J is TRBJ1-2 and V is TRBV30; D possibly corresponds to TRBD1 (5 bases). This CDR3 is built from 12 residues. CDR1 and CDR2 from the germline V gene are GTSNPN and SVGIG (reference sequence). V was pared by 2 bases and J by 5 bases, with 9 bases between. CDR3 sequence (DNA): TGTGCCTGGAGTCCCGACAGTTATGGCTACACCTTC. Translating it yields CAWSPDSYGYTF.

V gene TRBV19 combines with J gene TRBJ2-1; D possibly corresponds to TRBD2 (5 bases). Germline CDR1 and CDR2: LNHDA and SQIVND (reference sequence). The CDR3 is made up of 12 amino acids. V lost 8 bases and J 7 bases, leaving 12 bases between the germline ends. CDR3 coding DNA: TGTGCCAGTTCTACTAGGGTTAATGAGCAGTTCTTC. It codes for CASSTRVNEQFF.

About this clone: The same CDR3 arises from other DNA sequences in this sample as well. The chain recombines TRBV5-1 with TRBJ1-6; D might be TRBD1 (5 bases). Germline V gives CDR1 SGHRS, CDR2 YFSETQ. The CDR3 is made up of 14 amino acids. Trimming removed 0 bases from V and 7 bases from J, with 8 bases in between. The CDR3 loop reads CASSLEAGNSPLHF. The CDR3, as DNA: TGCGCCAGCAGCTTGGAGGCAGGGAATTCACCCCTCCACTTT.

This clone has a single count. The chain recombines TRBV28 with TRBJ1-1, with 9 bases identical to TRBD1. J lost 6 bases, V lost 2 bases, and 7 bases had no gene match. Germline CDR1 is MDHEN and CDR2 is SYDVKM. CDR3 length: 15 amino acids. The CDR3 sequence is CASSLRPRQGAEAFF. The CDR3 DNA sequence: TGTGCCAGCAGTTTACGGCCTCGACAGGGGGCTGAAGCTTTCTTT.

The V gene is TRBV18, the J gene TRBJ2-1; 9 bases match TRBD2. The V gene end was trimmed by 6 bases and the J gene end by 5 bases; junction bases not matched to a gene: 8. CDR1 is KGHSH, CDR2 LQKENI, per germline. The CDR3 extends over 15 amino acids. As DNA, the CDR3 is TGTGCCAGCTCTCGTGGACTAGCGAGAAACAATGAGCAGTTCTTC. Protein: CASSRGLARNNEQFF.

The chain links TRBV19 to TRBJ2-1; 9 bases are shared with TRBD1. Germline V gives CDR1 LNHDA, CDR2 SQIVND (reference sequence). With V trimmed by 7 bases and J by 7 bases, 11 bases remained unmatched. This CDR3 is built from 15 residues. This chain's CDR3 is CASTYRTGEGNEQFF. Here the CDR3 DNA reads TGTGCCAGTACTTACCGGACAGGGGAAGGTAATGAGCAGTTCTTC.

This clone was observed a few times. This chain connects TRBV5-1 to TRBJ2-1, with D unresolved. Germline CDR1 is SGHRS and CDR2 is YFSETQ. Trimming shortened V by 8 bases and J by 0 bases, and 9 bases separated the two germline ends. The CDR3 totals 13 residues. CDR3 loop: CASGPPSYNEQFF. Written as DNA, the CDR3 is TGCGCCAGTGGCCCCCCCTCCTACAATGAGCAGTTCTTC.

The chain combines TRBV5-4 with TRBJ1-2, with D perhaps matching TRBD1 (6 bases). The V gene's germline CDR1 is SGHNT and CDR2 YYREEE (reference sequence). CDR3 size: 13 residues. Trimming stripped 4 bases from V and 2 bases from J, with 9 bases between. CDR3 DNA: TGTGCCAGCAGCCTACAGGGAAACTATGGCTACACCTTC. The encoded protein is CASSLQGNYGYTF.